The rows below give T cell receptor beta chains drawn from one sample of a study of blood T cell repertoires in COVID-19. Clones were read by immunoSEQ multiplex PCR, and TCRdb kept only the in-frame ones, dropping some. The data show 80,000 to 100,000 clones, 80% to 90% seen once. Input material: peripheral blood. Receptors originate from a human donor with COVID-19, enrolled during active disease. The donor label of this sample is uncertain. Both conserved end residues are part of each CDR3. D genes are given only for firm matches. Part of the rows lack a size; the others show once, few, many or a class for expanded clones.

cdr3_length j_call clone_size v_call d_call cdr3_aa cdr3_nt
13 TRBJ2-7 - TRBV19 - CASSTSQAYEQYF TGTGCCAGTAGTACGTCCCAAGCTTACGAGCAGTACTTC
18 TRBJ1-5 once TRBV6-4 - CASSNPGSGGYSNQPQHF TGTGCCAGCAGTAACCCCGGAAGCGGGGGTTATAGCAATCAGCCCCAGCATTTT
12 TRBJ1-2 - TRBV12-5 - CATGMEVVDYTF TGTGCTACCGGTATGGAGGTAGTTGACTACACCTTC
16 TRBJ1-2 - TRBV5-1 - CASSRRAGEPNYGYTF TGCGCCAGCAGCCGACGAGCAGGGGAACCTAACTATGGCTACACCTTC
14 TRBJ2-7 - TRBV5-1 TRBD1 CASSLGQGAYEQYF TGCGCCAGCAGCCTGGGACAGGGGGCCTACGAGCAGTACTTC
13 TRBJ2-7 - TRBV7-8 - CASSLGSTYEQYF TGTGCCAGCAGCTTAGGTTCCACCTACGAGCAGTACTTC
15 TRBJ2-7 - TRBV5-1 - CASSLGQDHFYEQYF TGCGCCAGCAGCTTGGGACAGGACCACTTCTACGAGCAGTACTTC
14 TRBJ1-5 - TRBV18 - CASSPGGFNQPQHF TGTGCCAGCTCACCGGGGGGATTCAATCAGCCCCAGCATTTT
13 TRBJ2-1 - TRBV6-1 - CASSDASYNEQFF TGTGCCAGCAGTGATGCGAGCTACAATGAGCAGTTCTTC
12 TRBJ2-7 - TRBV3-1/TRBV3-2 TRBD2 CASSHRGGLHHF TGTGCCAGCAGCCATCGCGGGGGGCTACACCACTTC
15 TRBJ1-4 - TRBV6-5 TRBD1 CASSYGGTGNEKLFF TGTGCCAGCAGTTACGGGGGGACAGGGAATGAAAAACTGTTTTTT
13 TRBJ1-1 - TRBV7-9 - CASSLLGGTEAFF TGTGCCAGCAGCTTACTAGGGGGCACTGAAGCTTTCTTT
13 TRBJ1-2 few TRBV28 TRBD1 CASSLTGVLSDTF TGTGCCAGCAGTTTGACAGGGGTCCTGTCCGACACCTTC
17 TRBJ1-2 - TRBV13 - CASSLSPWGGTPHGYTF TGTGCCAGCAGCTTATCCCCCTGGGGGGGGACCCCTCATGGCTACACCTTC
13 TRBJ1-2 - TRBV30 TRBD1 CAWRGTGGYGYTF TGTGCCTGGAGGGGGACAGGGGGATACGGCTACACCTTC
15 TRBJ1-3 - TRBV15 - CATSRDISSGNTIYF TGTGCCACCAGCAGAGATATTAGCTCTGGAAACACCATATATTTT
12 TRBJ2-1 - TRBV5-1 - CASSVKGDEQFF TGCGCCAGCAGCGTGAAGGGGGATGAGCAGTTCTTC
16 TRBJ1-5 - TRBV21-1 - CASSKAAGRREQPQHF TGTGCCAGCAGCAAAGCGGCGGGCCGGCGGGAGCAGCCCCAGCATTTT
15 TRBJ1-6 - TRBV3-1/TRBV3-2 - CASSQVPAEGWPLHF TGTGCCAGCAGCCAAGTGCCCGCTGAGGGCTGGCCCCTCCACTTT
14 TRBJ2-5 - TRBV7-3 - CASSPHAAQETQYF TGTGCCAGCAGCCCCCACGCTGCGCAAGAGACCCAGTACTTC
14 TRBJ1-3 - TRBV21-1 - CASIPGSFGNTIYF TGTGCCAGCATCCCAGGGTCTTTTGGAAACACCATATATTTT
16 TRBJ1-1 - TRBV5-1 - CASSQQRGVRIPEAFF TGCGCCAGCAGCCAACAACGGGGGGTCCGGATCCCAGAAGCTTTCTTT
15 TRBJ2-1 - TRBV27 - CASSLIEVAKNEQFF TGTGCCAGCAGTTTAATCGAAGTAGCGAAAAATGAGCAGTTCTTC
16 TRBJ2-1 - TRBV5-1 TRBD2 CASSLLRTSGGNEQFF TGCGCCAGCAGCTTGCTTAGGACTAGCGGGGGCAATGAGCAGTTCTTC
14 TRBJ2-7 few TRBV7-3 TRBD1 CASSLGTVTYEQYF TGTGCCAGCAGCTTAGGGACAGTTACCTACGAGCAGTACTTC
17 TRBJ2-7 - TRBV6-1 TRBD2 CASSELAGGSSSYEQYF TGTGCCAGCAGTGAACTAGCGGGGGGCTCTAGCTCCTACGAGCAGTACTTC
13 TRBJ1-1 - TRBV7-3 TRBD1 CASSPQGDTEAFF TGTGCCAGCAGCCCCCAGGGGGACACTGAAGCTTTCTTT
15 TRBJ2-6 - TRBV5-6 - CASLSPSSGANVLTF TGTGCCAGCCTTTCCCCGTCGTCTGGGGCCAACGTCCTGACTTTC
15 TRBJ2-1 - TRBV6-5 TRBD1 CASRKTGNSYNEQFF TGTGCCAGCAGGAAGACAGGGAACTCCTACAATGAGCAGTTCTTC
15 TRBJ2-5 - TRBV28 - CASSLLQTYQETQYF TGTGCCAGCAGTTTATTACAGACGTACCAAGAGACCCAGTACTTC
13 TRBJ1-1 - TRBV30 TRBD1 CAWREDRATEAFF TGTGCCTGGAGGGAAGACAGGGCCACTGAAGCTTTCTTT
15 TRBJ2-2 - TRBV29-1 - CSVEELPGSTGELFF TGCAGCGTTGAAGAACTTCCTGGTTCCACCGGGGAGCTGTTTTTT
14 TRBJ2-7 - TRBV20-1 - CSASSRSGSHEQYF TGCAGTGCTAGTAGCCGCTCTGGTTCCCACGAGCAGTACTTC
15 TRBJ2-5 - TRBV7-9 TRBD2 CASSLGSGRQETQYF TGTGCCAGCAGCTTAGGGAGCGGGAGGCAAGAGACCCAGTACTTC
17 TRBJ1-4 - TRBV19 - CASSPQDVGGNKEKLFF TGTGCCAGTAGTCCACAGGACGTTGGTGGGAATAAGGAAAAACTGTTTTTT
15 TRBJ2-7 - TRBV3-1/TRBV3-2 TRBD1 CASSQEGTGTYEQYF TGTGCCAGCAGCCAAGAGGGGACAGGGACCTACGAGCAGTACTTC
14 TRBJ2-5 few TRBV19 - CASSIGAEQETQYF TGTGCCAGTAGTATAGGGGCAGAACAAGAGACCCAGTACTTC
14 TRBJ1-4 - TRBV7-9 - CASSLQGLGEKLFF TGTGCCAGCAGCTTACAGGGGTTGGGTGAAAAACTGTTTTTT
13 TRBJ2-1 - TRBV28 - CASTTISYNEQFF TGTGCCAGCACAACAATCTCCTACAATGAGCAGTTCTTC
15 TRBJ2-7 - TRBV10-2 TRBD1 CASSPRGQGPYEQYF TGCGCCAGCAGCCCTCGCGGACAGGGACCCTACGAGCAGTACTTC
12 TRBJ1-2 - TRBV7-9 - CASALGVYGYTF TGTGCCAGCGCTCTAGGCGTCTATGGCTACACCTTC
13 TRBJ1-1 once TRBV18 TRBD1 CASSQRTGNEAFF TGTGCCAGCTCACAAAGGACAGGGAATGAAGCTTTCTTT
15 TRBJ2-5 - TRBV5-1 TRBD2 CASSTLGTREETQYF TGCGCCAGCAGCACCCTCGGGACTAGAGAAGAGACCCAGTACTTC